What follows describes a single T cell receptor beta chain. The antigen remains undetermined. Profiling relied on immunoSEQ multiplex PCR, and the TCRdb table lists in-frame clones only, not all of them. The table lists around 180,000 clones, around 87% of them singletons, with 2.5% to 3% in the top ten. The sample comes from a study of T cell responses to AZD1222 COVID-19 vaccine. General observations from the study: Two AZD1222 administrations were followed by greater Spike-specific TCR breadth and depth. Clonal diversity was possibly underestimated; the donors were predominantly white British and more often female. At baseline, just five to seven AZD1222 recipients tested seropositive.

CDR1 is SGHTA, CDR2 FQGTGA, per germline. The CDR3 runs 16 residues. The V and J ends lost 5 bases and 7 bases, in that order; junction bases with no gene match: 10. This chain uses TRBV7-3 with TRBJ2-1, with TRBD1 matching 11 bases. This sample comprised peripheral blood, obtained on day 0 of MenACWY control vaccination. This clonotype was obtained from an adult in good health. CDR3 coding DNA: TGTGCCAGCAGCCCGAGACTGGGACAGGGGGAGAATGAGCAGTTCTTC. Its translation: CASSPRLGQGENEQFF. The variable domain in full, with the rest retrieved from reference TRBV7-3 and TRBJ2-1, is GAGVSQTPSNKVTEKGKYVELRCDPISGHTALYWYRQSLGQGPEFLIYFQGTGAADDSGLPNDRFFAVRPEGSVSTLKIQRTERGDSAVYLCASSPRLGQGENEQFFGPGTRLTVL.